These 26 T cell receptor beta chains came from one sample sequenced in a study of a mutant IDH1 vaccine in newly diagnosed glioma. Time point denoted: baseline, week 1 (first vaccination visit). Indicated treatment: pre-vaccination baseline after standard-of-care therapy. Only in-frame clones appear in the TCRdb table, and some are missing; sequencing was by immunoSEQ multiplex PCR. The data contain 30,000 to 40,000 clones, around 80% of them singletons. Source: PBMCs, taken from a glioma patient treated with radiotherapy, temozolomide or both. These receptors were obtained from a man between 35 and 55 years old with glioma. Some clones in this sample may be carry-over from other donors' samples.

V and J are TRBV5-5 and TRBJ2-1; 10 positions agree with TRBD2. Germline-derived CDR1 and CDR2 are SGHKS and YYEKEE (reference sequence). The CDR3 extends over 16 amino acids. J gave up 3 bases and V 3 bases, and 6 bases lay outside the gene matches. The CDR3: CASSWGKRGGYNEQFF. DNA for the CDR3: TGTGCCAGCAGCTGGGGGAAGCGGGGGGGCTACAATGAGCAGTTCTTC. The variable domain in full, with the rest retrieved from reference TRBV5-5 and TRBJ2-1, is DAGVTQSPTHLIKTRGQQVTLRCSPISGHKSVSWYQQVLGQGPQFIFQYYEKEERGRGNFPDRFSARQFPNYSSELNVNALLLGDSALYLCASSWGKRGGYNEQFFGPGTRLTVL.

The CDR3 region is CASSFLDYGYTF. The CDR3 DNA reads as TGTGCCAGCAGCTTCTTGGACTATGGCTACACCTTC. The chain has TRBV7-2 and TRBJ1-2; D not certain. The CDR3 loop spans 12 amino acids. Germline assignment: CDR1 SGHTA and CDR2 FQGNSA. Trimming pared 3 bases from V and 3 bases from J, leaving 5 bases between.

The chain links TRBV15 to TRBJ2-7; 9 positions agree with TRBD2. The CDR3 length is 16 residues. Trimming took 5 bases from V and 2 from J; bases not matched to a gene: 10. Germline V gene sequence: CDR1 LNHNV, CDR2 YYDKDF (reference sequence). This CDR3 is CATSSALAGSPYEQYF. CDR3 sequence (DNA): TGTGCCACCAGCTCCGCCCTAGCGGGGAGCCCCTACGAGCAGTACTTC.

V and J are TRBV2 and TRBJ2-5; tentatively, D is TRBD2 (5 bases). Germline V lookup: CDR1 SNHLY, CDR2 FYNNEI. CDR3 size: 16 residues. V was shortened by 3 bases and J by 3 bases, with 17 bases between the two germline ends. CDR3 in amino acids: CASSERRDSTEETQYF. CDR3 bases: TGTGCCAGCAGTGAGCGCCGGGATTCTACGGAAGAGACCCAGTACTTC.

The chain joins TRBV19 to TRBJ2-7, with unresolved D. Germline-derived CDR1 and CDR2 are LNHDA and SQIVND (reference sequence). The length of the CDR3 is 16 residues. V was cut by 0 bases and J by 3 bases, with 15 bases left in between. The CDR3 DNA follows: TGTGCCAGTAGTATAGACCAATACTCGGAGAACTACGAGCAGTACTTC. Its translation is CASSIDQYSENYEQYF. Complete variable domain (other parts from reference TRBV19 and TRBJ2-7): DGGITQSPKYLFRKEGQNVTLSCEQNLNHDAMYWYRQDPGQGLRLIYYSQIVNDFQKGDIAEGYSVSREKKESFPLTVTSAQKNPTAFYLCASSIDQYSENYEQYFGPGTRLTVT.

This clone rates as medium-sized. The chain employs TRBV13 and TRBJ1-1; no reliable D call. Trimming pared 2 bases from V and 3 bases from J, leaving 13 bases between. CDR1 PRHDT and CDR2 FYEKMQ come from the germline V gene (reference sequence). The CDR3 loop spans 15 amino acids. CDR3 DNA: TGTGCCAGCAGCTTATTACGGTTATTGGACACTGAAGCTTTCTTT. Its translation is CASSLLRLLDTEAFF. Together with reference TRBV13 and TRBJ1-1, the CDR3 gives the full variable domain: AAGVIQSPRHLIKEKRETATLKCYPIPRHDTVYWYQQGPGQDPQFLISFYEKMQSDKGSIPDRFSAQQFSDYHSELNMSSLELGDSALYFCASSLLRLLDTEAFFGQGTRLTVV.

The chain joins TRBV9 to TRBJ1-2; no clear D gene. The CDR3 runs to 12 residues. Trimming shortened V by 2 bases and J by 4 bases, and 6 bases separated the two germline ends. Germline loops: CDR1 SGDLS, CDR2 YYNGEE. CDR3 protein: CASSVDGYGYTF. The DNA of the CDR3 is TGTGCCAGCAGCGTCGACGGCTATGGCTACACCTTC.

The V gene is TRBV5-1, the J gene TRBJ1-2, with 9 bases fitting TRBD1. This CDR3 is 14 amino acids long. Germline CDR1 SGHRS, CDR2 YFSETQ. The V and J ends lost 4 bases and 7 bases, in that order; junction bases with no gene match: 8. Written as DNA, the CDR3 is TGCGCCAGCAGCATAGGACAGGGGTTGCGTGGCTACACCTTC. Residues: CASSIGQGLRGYTF.

The chain recombines TRBV4-1 with TRBJ2-5, with D tentatively TRBD2 (5 bases). Germline CDR1 reads MGHRA; CDR2 reads YSYEKL. The CDR3 has 13 amino acids. Between the trimmed V and J ends, which lost 2 bases and 10 bases, there was a span of 14 bases. The CDR3 spells CASSQWALRGQYF. CDR3 nucleotide sequence: TGCGCCAGCAGCCAATGGGCTCTTCGGGGCCAGTACTTC.

The rearrangement uses TRBV6-6 and TRBJ1-3, with D uncertain. The germline CDR1 and CDR2 sequences are MNHNY and SVGAGI (reference sequence). The CDR3 totals 11 residues. Deletions cut 10 bases from V and 8 bases from J, with 12 bases between. CDR3 region: CATFGGDTIYF. The CDR3 DNA reads TGTGCCACCTTCGGCGGCGACACCATATATTTT.

This clone was counted a few times. The chain links TRBV5-4 to TRBJ1-1, with a weak D call TRBD1 (5 bases). V dropped 2 bases and J dropped 4 bases, with 12 bases sitting between them. The CDR3 has 14 residues. CDR1 is SGHNT and CDR2 is YYREEE in the germline V gene (reference sequence). The DNA of the CDR3 is TGTGCCAGCAGCTTCTTTAGGGGCGGCACTGAAGCTTTCTTT. This gives the protein CASSFFRGGTEAFF.

The chain carries TRBV10-3 and TRBJ2-7; D tentatively reads TRBD1 or TRBD2 (5 bases each). The germline CDR1 and CDR2 sequences are ENHRY and SYGVKD. The V end lost 10 bases, the J end lost 6 bases, and 22 bases lay between the germline ends. The CDR3 is made up of 14 amino acids. Written as DNA, the CDR3 is TGTGCCACTGGATCGGGGCAGGCGCGGGCCGAGCAGTACTTC. It specifies CATGSGQARAEQYF.

The chain couples TRBV4-1 to TRBJ1-4; 9 positions match TRBD1. Germline values: CDR1 MGHRA, CDR2 YSYEKL. The CDR3 has 18 amino acids. V shed 3 bases, J shed 3 bases, and the junction held 11 bases outside the gene matches. CDR3 amino acids: CASSQLQTGGAPNEKLFF. The CDR3 region has the DNA TGCGCCAGCAGCCAGTTACAGACAGGGGGAGCTCCTAATGAAAAACTGTTTTTT.

The chain recombines TRBV11-2 with TRBJ2-5; TRBD1 matches at 7 bases. Germline V CDR1 and CDR2: SGHAT, FQNNGV. Germline trimming cut 5 bases from V and 4 bases from J; bases unmatched to any gene: 4. CDR3 size: 13 residues. CDR3 residues: CASSLAGGETQYF. DNA for the CDR3: TGTGCCAGCAGCCTGGCAGGGGGAGAGACCCAGTACTTC.

The J gene is TRBJ2-7, the V gene TRBV4-1; D is perhaps TRBD2 (6 bases). Germline V CDR1 and CDR2: MGHRA, YSYEKL. V was cut by 2 bases and J by 0 bases, with 14 bases left in between. The CDR3 runs to 16 residues. CDR3 DNA: TGCGCCAGCAGCCAAAAGGCGGGGAGATACTCCTACGAGCAGTACTTC. It encodes CASSQKAGRYSYEQYF.

This chain links TRBV5-4 with TRBJ2-3, with a tentative D call TRBD2 (6 bases). Trimming shortened V by 1 base and J by 11 bases, and 17 bases separated the two germline ends. Germline loops: CDR1 SGHNT, CDR2 YYREEE (reference sequence). CDR3 size: 14 residues. The CDR3 here is CASSLKRAGWWQYF. CDR3 nucleotides: TGTGCCAGCAGCTTGAAGCGGGCAGGTTGGTGGCAGTATTTT.

This clone has only one observation. The rearrangement uses TRBV7-2 and TRBJ1-2; 11 bases map to TRBD1. Germline-derived CDR1 and CDR2 are SGHTA and FQGNSA. The V segment lost 5 bases and the J segment 4 bases; nucleotides outside the gene matches: 9. The CDR3 runs to 16 residues. Here the CDR3 reads CASSQGQGGSIYGYTF. CDR3 nucleotide sequence: TGTGCCAGCAGCCAGGGACAGGGGGGGTCAATCTATGGCTACACCTTC.

V is TRBV9 and J is TRBJ2-7, with TRBD1 as a possible D gene (6 bases). Germline values: CDR1 SGDLS, CDR2 YYNGEE. The germline V and J ends were trimmed by 3 bases and 4 bases, with 14 bases remaining between them. The CDR3 sequence is 14 residues long. The CDR3 sequence: CASSETGPPYEQYF. CDR3 in DNA: TGTGCCAGCAGCGAGACAGGCCCACCGTACGAGCAGTACTTC.

J is TRBJ2-7 and V is TRBV6-6; no definite D call. CDR1 and CDR2 (germline): MNHNY, SVGAGI (reference sequence). The CDR3 extends over 16 amino acids. Trimming left V 5 bases short and J 2 bases short, with 19 bases between. The CDR3 sequence: CASSLIDTNPPYEQYF. CDR3 sequence (DNA): TGTGCCAGCAGTCTTATTGACACGAACCCCCCCTACGAGCAGTACTTC.

V is TRBV19 and J is TRBJ1-1, with D possibly TRBD1 on 5 matching bases. CDR1 and CDR2 from the germline V gene are LNHDA and SQIVND (reference sequence). The CDR3 extends over 17 amino acids. Trimming pared 4 bases from V and 1 base from J, leaving 19 bases between. The CDR3 loop is CASSTPRDFGGNTEAFF. The CDR3 DNA reads as TGTGCCAGTAGTACTCCCCGGGACTTCGGCGGGAACACTGAAGCTTTCTTT.

The V gene is TRBV7-2, the J gene TRBJ2-7; possibly TRBD1 for D (6 bases). Trimming left V 3 bases short and J 7 bases short, with 19 bases between. CDR3 size: 15 residues. Per the germline V gene, CDR1 is SGHTA and CDR2 is FQGNSA. CDR3 DNA sequence: TGTGCCAGCAGCTTTCCCGGGACAACCCGATCGGAGCAGTACTTC. Protein: CASSFPGTTRSEQYF.

The chain combines TRBV7-9 with TRBJ2-7; D perhaps matches TRBD1 (6 bases). CDR1 is SEHNR, CDR2 FQNEAQ, per germline (reference sequence). The CDR3 runs to 16 residues. The ends were cut back, 6 bases at V and 2 bases at J, with 20 bases in the middle. This chain's CDR3 is CASSSGFRTVPYEQYF. In DNA form, the CDR3 reads TGTGCCAGCAGTTCAGGGTTCAGGACAGTGCCCTACGAGCAGTACTTC.

The V and J genes are TRBV14 and TRBJ1-2; 10 nucleotides line up with TRBD1. Trimming took 5 bases from V and 8 from J; bases not matched to a gene: 14. Germline V gene lookup returns CDR1 SGHDN and CDR2 FVKESK. The CDR3 is 16 residues long. The CDR3 protein is CASSTGQGIGLQGYTF. The CDR3 DNA sequence: TGTGCCAGCAGCACGGGACAGGGGATTGGCCTTCAGGGCTACACCTTC.

CDR3 sequence reads: CASSQAGIADTQYF. In DNA form, the CDR3 reads TGCGCCAGCAGCCAAGCGGGTATTGCAGATACGCAGTATTTT. The J gene is TRBJ2-3, the V gene TRBV4-1; D unclear. The CDR3 is 14 amino acids. Germline CDR1 is MGHRA and CDR2 is YSYEKL. The ends were cut back, 1 base at V and 4 bases at J, with 9 bases in the middle.

The chain uses TRBV6-1 and TRBJ2-1; 9 nucleotides align to TRBD1. Germline-derived CDR1 and CDR2 are MNHNS and SASEGT. J gave up 5 bases and V 10 bases, and 3 bases lay outside the gene matches. This CDR3 comprises 12 residues. As DNA, the CDR3 is TGTGCCACCCGACAGGGGGACAATGAGCAGTTCTTC. Translation: CATRQGDNEQFF.

The CDR3 sequence: CASSSTGGDYEKLFF. CDR3 coding DNA: TGTGCCAGCAGCTCGACAGGGGGCGATTATGAAAAACTGTTTTTT. The chain couples TRBV7-2 to TRBJ1-4, with 10 bases fitting TRBD1. The CDR3 loop spans 15 amino acids. V was pared by 4 bases and J by 6 bases, with 5 bases of the junction left unmatched. The germline gives CDR1 SGHTA, CDR2 FQGNSA.